Presented here are 21 T cell receptor beta chains from one specimen sequenced in a study of blood T cell repertoires in COVID-19 (dated by TCRdb to 2020 to 2021). The protocol used for the library was the immunoSEQ multiplex PCR assay. What TCRdb holds here is the immuneACCESS table cut down to in-frame rearrangements. Part of the clones is not present; checked against another copy, under half of the missing clones reflect an unresolved V gene, and the others are unexplained. This sample comprises more than 200,000 clones, roughly 86% of them detected only once. The biggest ten clones account for about 0.65% of the sample. The sequenced material came from peripheral blood. The receptors come from a human donor in a cohort sampled during active COVID-19.

The chain uses TRBV7-8 and TRBJ2-6, with D perhaps matching TRBD1 (5 bases). The length of the CDR3 is 16 residues. V dropped 8 bases and J dropped 0 bases, with 14 bases sitting between them. CDR1 SGHVS and CDR2 FQNEAQ come from the germline V gene. The CDR3 DNA reads as TGTGCCAGCCCAAGTCCCAGGGACTCTGGGGCCAACGTCCTGACTTTC. This codes for CASPSPRDSGANVLTF.

A note on this clone: Other DNA sequences of this sample code for an identical CDR3. The rearrangement uses TRBV3-1 (or the pseudogene TRBV3-2) and TRBJ1-2; D gene uncertain. This CDR3 region has 12 residues. Germline V gene lookup returns CDR1 LGHDT and CDR2 YNNKEL (reference sequence). V lost 3 bases and J lost 7, with 9 bases in between. Here the CDR3 reads CASSQGAGGYTF. Written as DNA, the CDR3 is TGTGCCAGCAGCCAGGGAGCCGGTGGCTACACCTTC.

J is TRBJ2-7 and V is TRBV11-2; D perhaps matches TRBD1 (6 bases). This CDR3 has 15 amino acids. Germline loops: CDR1 SGHAT, CDR2 FQNNGV. The ends were cut back, 5 bases at V and 3 bases at J, with 17 bases in the middle. CDR3 sequence reads: CASSQHTGFFYEQYF. In nucleotides, the CDR3 is TGTGCCAGCAGCCAACACACAGGGTTTTTCTACGAGCAGTACTTC.

This clone was counted once. The chain joins TRBV4-1 to TRBJ2-7, with D unresolved. CDR1 is MGHRA, CDR2 YSYEKL, per germline. The CDR3 contains 14 residues. V lost 0 bases to trimming and J lost 3 bases, with 9 bases between them. CDR3 in amino acids: CASSQETRIYEQYF. The CDR3 nucleotides are TGCGCCAGCAGCCAAGAGACGAGGATCTACGAGCAGTACTTC.

The rearrangement links TRBV14 to TRBJ1-4; D unresolved. Trimming took off 5 bases at V and 0 bases at J, with 7 bases between the two ends. The V gene's germline CDR1 is SGHDN and CDR2 FVKESK. CDR3 length: 14 amino acids. This CDR3 is CASSIQPTNEKLFF. The CDR3 DNA is TGTGCCAGCAGCATACAGCCAACTAATGAAAAACTGTTTTTT. Variable domain in full (rest from reference TRBV14 and TRBJ1-4): EAGVTQFPSHSVIEKGQTVTLRCDPISGHDNLYWYRRVMGKEIKFLLHFVKESKQDESGMPNNRFLAERTGGTYSTLKVQPAELEDSGVYFCASSIQPTNEKLFFGSGTQLSVL.

V usage is TRBV5-4 and J usage is TRBJ2-7, with 7 bases identical to TRBD1. The CDR3 is made up of 13 amino acids. Germline trimming cut 4 bases from V and 1 base from J; bases unmatched to any gene: 2. Germline V gene lookup returns CDR1 SGHNT and CDR2 YYREEE (reference sequence). In DNA, the CDR3 is TGTGCCAGCAGCCCGGGACAGTCCTACGAGCAGTACTTC. Translating gives CASSPGQSYEQYF.

The genes are TRBV5-1 and TRBJ2-1; 10 bases agree with TRBD1. V shed 6 bases and J 0 bases; nucleotides not matched to a gene: 12. From germline, CDR1 is SGHRS and CDR2 YFSETQ. CDR3 length: 18 residues. CDR3 region: CASTRQGAYRSSYNEQFF. The CDR3 region has the DNA TGCGCCAGCACCCGACAGGGGGCCTATCGGAGCTCCTACAATGAGCAGTTCTTC.

The chain joins TRBV19 to TRBJ1-2; D perhaps matches TRBD1 (6 bases). V dropped 8 bases and J dropped 8 bases, with 15 bases sitting between them. CDR3 size: 12 residues. Germline CDR1 reads LNHDA; CDR2 reads SQIVND (reference sequence). CDR3 sequence: CASRAPRGGYTF. CDR3 nucleotides: TGTGCCAGTCGCGCCCCCAGGGGCGGCTACACCTTC.

The V and J genes are TRBV7-2 and TRBJ2-7; 9 bases align to TRBD2. V shed 5 bases and J 6 bases; nucleotides not matched to a gene: 8. Per the germline V gene, CDR1 is SGHTA and CDR2 is FQGNSA. The CDR3 consists of 14 residues. The CDR3 spells CASSPRAGGLEQYF. Written as DNA, the CDR3 is TGTGCCAGCAGCCCTCGGGCGGGAGGGCTCGAGCAGTACTTC.

The genes are TRBV6-5 and TRBJ1-2; D not resolved. Germline V gene lookup returns CDR1 MNHEY and CDR2 SVGAGI. Trimming removed 0 bases from V and 7 bases from J, with 12 bases in between. This CDR3 region has 14 residues. CDR3 nucleotides: TGTGCCAGCAGTTACTCTTTACCCGCCGGTGGCTACACCTTC. It translates to CASSYSLPAGGYTF.

The chain's CDR3 is CASSQLRPAQRVFRPGTEAFF. In DNA, the CDR3 is TGCGCCAGCAGCCAACTGCGACCCGCACAGAGGGTTTTCCGCCCGGGCACTGAAGCTTTCTTT. This chain joins TRBV4-1 and TRBJ1-1; D gene ambiguous. The length of the CDR3 is 21 residues. Germline lookup yields CDR1 MGHRA and CDR2 YSYEKL. V was trimmed by 2 bases and J by 4 bases, leaving 32 bases between them.

This rearrangement joins TRBV3-1 (or the pseudogene TRBV3-2) to TRBJ2-1; a weak D match, TRBD2 (5 bases). This CDR3 comprises 16 residues. V lost 4 bases and J lost 6, with 19 bases in between. Germline values: CDR1 LGHDT, CDR2 YNNKEL (reference sequence). CDR3 DNA: TGTGCCAGCAGCCTCCTCGAGGTCGGACTCGGCAATGAGCAGTTCTTC. Residues: CASSLLEVGLGNEQFF.

The chain is built from TRBV4-1 and TRBJ1-4; 9 bases match TRBD1. Germline V CDR1 and CDR2: MGHRA, YSYEKL. CDR3 length: 15 residues. V lost 2 bases to trimming and J lost 11 bases; unmatched junction nucleotides: 9. The CDR3 DNA sequence: TGCGCCAGCAGCCAATACGGGACAGGGTTGGGGAAACTGTTTTTT. Translation gives CASSQYGTGLGKLFF.

The V gene is TRBV3-1 (or the pseudogene TRBV3-2), the J gene TRBJ2-1, with TRBD2 matching over 7 bases. This CDR3 has 13 amino acids. Trimming removed 4 bases from V and 9 bases from J; junction bases left unmatched: 6. The germline CDR1 and CDR2 sequences are LGHDT and YNNKEL (reference sequence). Here the CDR3 reads CASSRGGSGEQFF. DNA for the CDR3: TGTGCCAGCAGCCGTGGCGGGAGTGGTGAGCAGTTCTTC.

This chain links TRBV7-2 with TRBJ2-7; no reliable D call. This CDR3 is 12 amino acids long. The V gene lost 5 bases and the J gene lost 3 bases, with 8 bases spanning the gap. CDR1 and CDR2 (germline): SGHTA, FQGNSA. The CDR3 reads CASSPAGYEQYF. The CDR3 DNA follows: TGTGCCAGCAGCCCTGCCGGCTACGAGCAGTACTTC.

CDR3 coding DNA: TGTGCCAGCAGTCAGGGGACAGGCTACCAGCCCCAGCATTTT. It yields the protein CASSQGTGYQPQHF. The chain joins TRBV9 to TRBJ1-5; 8 bases fit TRBD1. CDR3 length: 14 residues. J was trimmed by 7 bases and V by 5 bases; bases with no gene match: 8. The germline V gene encodes CDR1 SGDLS and CDR2 YYNGEE.

This chain uses TRBV6-4 with TRBJ2-1; 8 bases are a match to TRBD2. Germline V CDR1 and CDR2: MRHNA, SNTAGT. The CDR3 contains 15 residues. V lost 2 bases to trimming and J lost 7 bases; unmatched junction nucleotides: 7. The CDR3 reads CASSDMAGGSNEQFF. The CDR3 DNA reads TGTGCCAGCAGTGACATGGCGGGGGGAAGTAATGAGCAGTTCTTC.

The chain couples TRBV7-3 to TRBJ2-7; TRBD1 matches 12 bases. The CDR3 runs 14 residues. Trimming took 4 bases from V and 5 from J; bases not matched to a gene: 3. Germline CDR1 is SGHTA and CDR2 is FQGTGA. CDR3 region: CASSSGTGGHEQYF. The CDR3 nucleotides are TGTGCCAGCAGCTCCGGGACAGGGGGCCACGAGCAGTACTTC.

The genes are TRBV4-3 and TRBJ2-1; 7 bases match TRBD1. The ends lost 0 bases at V and 8 bases at J; junction bases unmatched: 10. The CDR3 covers 16 residues. From germline, CDR1 is LGHNA and CDR2 YSLEER. CDR3 nucleotides: TGCGCCAGCAGCCAAGACCCGGGACAGTCTGCCTATGAGCAGTTCTTC. It is translated as CASSQDPGQSAYEQFF.

The chain recombines TRBV12-3 or TRBV12-4 with TRBJ2-5, with D tentatively TRBD2 (6 bases). The CDR3 runs 13 residues. V shed 1 base and J shed 7 bases, with 10 bases lying between them. CDR3 nucleotides: TGTGCCAGCAGTTTAGGGTTGGGGGGGACCCAGTACTTC. Translating gives CASSLGLGGTQYF.

The V gene is TRBV4-1, the J gene TRBJ1-1; no definite D call. CDR1 and CDR2 (germline): MGHRA, YSYEKL. Trimming shortened V by 0 bases and J by 1 base, and 18 bases separated the two germline ends. This CDR3 has 18 amino acids. Written as DNA, the CDR3 is TGCGCCAGCAGCCAAGATAAGCGTCGGGGTCCCCGGAACACTGAAGCTTTCTTT. It is translated as CASSQDKRRGPRNTEAFF.